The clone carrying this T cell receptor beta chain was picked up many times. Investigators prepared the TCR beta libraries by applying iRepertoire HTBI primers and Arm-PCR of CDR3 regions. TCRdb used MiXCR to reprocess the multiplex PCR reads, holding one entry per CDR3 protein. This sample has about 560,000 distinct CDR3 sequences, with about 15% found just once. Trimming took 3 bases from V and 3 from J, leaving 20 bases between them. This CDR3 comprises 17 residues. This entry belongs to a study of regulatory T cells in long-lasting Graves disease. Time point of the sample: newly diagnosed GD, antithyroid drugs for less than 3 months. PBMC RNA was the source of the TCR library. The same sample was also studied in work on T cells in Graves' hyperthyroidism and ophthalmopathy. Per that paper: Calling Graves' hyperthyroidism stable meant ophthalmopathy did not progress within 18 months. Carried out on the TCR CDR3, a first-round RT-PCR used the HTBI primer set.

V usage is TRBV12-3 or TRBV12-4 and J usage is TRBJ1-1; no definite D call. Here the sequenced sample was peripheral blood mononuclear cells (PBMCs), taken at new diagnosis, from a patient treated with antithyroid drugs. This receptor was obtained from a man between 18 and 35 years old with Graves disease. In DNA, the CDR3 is TGTGCCAGCAGTTTCTACTCCATAAACGGTATCGACACTGAAGCTTTCTTT. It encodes CASSFYSINGIDTEAFF.